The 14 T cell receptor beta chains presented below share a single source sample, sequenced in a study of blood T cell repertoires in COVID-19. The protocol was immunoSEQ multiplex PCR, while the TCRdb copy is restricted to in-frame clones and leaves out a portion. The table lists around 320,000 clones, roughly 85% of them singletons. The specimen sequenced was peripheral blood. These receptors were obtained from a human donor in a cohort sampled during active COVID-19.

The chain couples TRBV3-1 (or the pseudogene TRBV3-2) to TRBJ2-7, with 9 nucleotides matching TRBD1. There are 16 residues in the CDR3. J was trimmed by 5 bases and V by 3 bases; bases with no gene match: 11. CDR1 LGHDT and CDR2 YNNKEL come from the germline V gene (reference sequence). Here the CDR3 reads CASSHARGQGVHEQYF. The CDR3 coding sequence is TGTGCCAGCAGCCATGCGAGGGGACAGGGTGTCCACGAGCAGTACTTC.

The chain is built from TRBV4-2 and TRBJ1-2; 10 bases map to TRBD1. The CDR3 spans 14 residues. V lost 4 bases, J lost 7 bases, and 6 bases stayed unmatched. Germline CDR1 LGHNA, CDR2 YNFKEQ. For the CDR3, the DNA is TGTGCCAGCAGCCCGACAGGGGGCGGGCGTGGCTACACCTTC. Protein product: CASSPTGGGRGYTF.

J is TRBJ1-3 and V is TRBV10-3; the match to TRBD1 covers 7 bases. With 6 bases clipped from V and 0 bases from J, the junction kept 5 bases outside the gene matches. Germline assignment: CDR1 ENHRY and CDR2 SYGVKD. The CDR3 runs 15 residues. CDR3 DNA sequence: TGTGCCATCAGCCCGACAGGGAGCTCTGGAAACACCATATATTTT. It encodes CAISPTGSSGNTIYF.

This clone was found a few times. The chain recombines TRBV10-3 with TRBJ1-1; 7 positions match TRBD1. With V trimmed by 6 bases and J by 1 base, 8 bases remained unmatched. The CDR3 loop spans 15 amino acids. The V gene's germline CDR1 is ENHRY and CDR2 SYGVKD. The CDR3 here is CAIRQTGSTNTEAFF. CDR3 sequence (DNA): TGTGCCATCAGACAGACAGGGTCAACGAACACTGAAGCTTTCTTT.

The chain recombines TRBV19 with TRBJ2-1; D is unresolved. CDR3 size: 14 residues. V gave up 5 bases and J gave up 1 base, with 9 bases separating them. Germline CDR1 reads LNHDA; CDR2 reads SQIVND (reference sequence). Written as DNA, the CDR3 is TGTGCCAGTAGTCGTGGGCTTTCCTACAATGAGCAGTTCTTC. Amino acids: CASSRGLSYNEQFF. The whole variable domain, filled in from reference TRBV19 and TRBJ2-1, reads DGGITQSPKYLFRKEGQNVTLSCEQNLNHDAMYWYRQDPGQGLRLIYYSQIVNDFQKGDIAEGYSVSREKKESFPLTVTSAQKNPTAFYLCASSRGLSYNEQFFGPGTRLTVL.

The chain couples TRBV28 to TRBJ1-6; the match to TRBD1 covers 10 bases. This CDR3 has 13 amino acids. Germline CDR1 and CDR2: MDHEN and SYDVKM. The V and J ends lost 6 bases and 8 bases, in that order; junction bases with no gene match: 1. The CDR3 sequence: CASRGTGDSPLHF. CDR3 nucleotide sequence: TGTGCCAGCAGAGGGACAGGGGATTCACCCCTCCACTTT.

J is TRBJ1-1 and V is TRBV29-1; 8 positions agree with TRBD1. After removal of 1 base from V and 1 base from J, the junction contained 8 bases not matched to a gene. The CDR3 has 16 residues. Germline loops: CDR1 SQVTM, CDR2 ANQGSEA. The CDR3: CSVEARTGQWNTEAFF. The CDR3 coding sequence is TGCAGCGTTGAAGCCAGGACAGGGCAATGGAACACTGAAGCTTTCTTT.

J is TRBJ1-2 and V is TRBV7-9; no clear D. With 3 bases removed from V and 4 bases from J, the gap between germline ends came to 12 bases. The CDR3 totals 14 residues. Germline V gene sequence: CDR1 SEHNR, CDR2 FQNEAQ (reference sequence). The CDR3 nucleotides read TGTGCCAGCAGCTTGGGAGTGGAGGTCTATGGCTACACCTTC. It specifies CASSLGVEVYGYTF.

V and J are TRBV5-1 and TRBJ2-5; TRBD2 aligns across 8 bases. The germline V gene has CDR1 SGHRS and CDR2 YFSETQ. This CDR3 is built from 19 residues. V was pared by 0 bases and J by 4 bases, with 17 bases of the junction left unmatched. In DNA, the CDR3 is TGCGCCAGCAGCTTGGCCGCGGTAGCGGGGCCACCCCCATCAGAGACCCAGTACTTC. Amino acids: CASSLAAVAGPPPSETQYF.

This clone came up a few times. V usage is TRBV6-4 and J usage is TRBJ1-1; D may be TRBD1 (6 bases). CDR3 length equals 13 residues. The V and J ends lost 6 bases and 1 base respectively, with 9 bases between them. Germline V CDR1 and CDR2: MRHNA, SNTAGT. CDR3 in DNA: TGTGCCAGCAGGCAACAGGGGAACACTGAAGCTTTCTTT. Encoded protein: CASRQQGNTEAFF.

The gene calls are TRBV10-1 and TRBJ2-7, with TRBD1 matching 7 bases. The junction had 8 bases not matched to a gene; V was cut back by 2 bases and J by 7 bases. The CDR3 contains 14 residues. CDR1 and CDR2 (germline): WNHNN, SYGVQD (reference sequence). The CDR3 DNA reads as TGCGCCAGCAGTGAGATGAAGGGGGCTAGGGAGCAGTACTTC. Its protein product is CASSEMKGAREQYF.

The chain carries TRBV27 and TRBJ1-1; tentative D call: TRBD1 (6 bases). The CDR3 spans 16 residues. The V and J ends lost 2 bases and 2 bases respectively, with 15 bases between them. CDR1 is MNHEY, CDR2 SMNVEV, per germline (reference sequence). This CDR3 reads CASSLHRPGGNTEAFF. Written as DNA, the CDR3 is TGTGCCAGCAGTTTACACCGTCCTGGGGGCAACACTGAAGCTTTCTTT.

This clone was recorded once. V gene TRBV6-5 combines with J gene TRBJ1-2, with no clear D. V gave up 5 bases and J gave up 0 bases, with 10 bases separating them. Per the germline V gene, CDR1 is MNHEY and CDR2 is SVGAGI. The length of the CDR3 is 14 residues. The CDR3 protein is CASSRSFPNYGYTF. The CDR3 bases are TGTGCCAGCAGTAGAAGCTTCCCTAACTATGGCTACACCTTC.

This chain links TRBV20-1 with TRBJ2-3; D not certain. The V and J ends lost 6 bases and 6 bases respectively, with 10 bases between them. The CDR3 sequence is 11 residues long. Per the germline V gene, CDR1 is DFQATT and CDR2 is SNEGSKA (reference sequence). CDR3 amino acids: CSAMGWDTQYF. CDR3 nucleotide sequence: TGCAGTGCCATGGGCTGGGATACGCAGTATTTT.